This TCR beta chain was recorded in a study of cytomegalovirus exposure and HLA in healthy donors. CDR3 size: 15 residues. V was cut by 0 bases and J by 3 bases, with 9 bases left in between. Per the germline V gene, CDR1 is MNHNS and CDR2 is SASEGT. PCR employed 60 Vbeta and 13 Jbeta primers. The method was immunoSEQ multiplex PCR; TCRdb's version includes in-frame clones alone and lacks a portion of them. Of 65,000 to 95,000 clones listed, around 77% are singletons. The TCR comes from a middle-aged man in good health and CMV-seronegative. The rearrangement uses TRBV6-1 and TRBJ1-3; D is unclear. The specimen sequenced was PBMCs. The CDR3 spells CASSEALAGGNTIYF. Here the CDR3 DNA reads TGTGCCAGCAGTGAAGCTTTGGCGGGTGGAAACACCATATATTTT.